Listed here is a single T cell receptor beta chain. Antigen specificity is unknown. These data are taken from a study of cytomegalovirus exposure and HLA in healthy donors. V lost 8 bases and J 5 bases, leaving 19 bases between the germline ends. The CDR3 is 14 residues long. Germline V CDR1 and CDR2: SEHNR, FQNEAQ (reference sequence). Study conclusions and caveats: Overall, approximately 150 TCR beta chains were annotated as cytomegalovirus-associated.

PCR used 60 Vbeta primers and 13 Jbeta primers. Measured with immunoSEQ multiplex PCR; TCRdb has only the in-frame clones, and not every one. The table includes approximately 88,000 clones, approximately 80% detected once. The chain links TRBV7-9 to TRBJ2-7; D perhaps matches TRBD1 (5 bases). Input material: PBMCs. The sequence was obtained from a man aged 30 to 39 in good health and CMV-seropositive. CDR3 loop: CASGLGQPTNEQYF. CDR3 DNA: TGTGCCAGCGGCCTCGGACAACCTACCAACGAGCAGTACTTC.